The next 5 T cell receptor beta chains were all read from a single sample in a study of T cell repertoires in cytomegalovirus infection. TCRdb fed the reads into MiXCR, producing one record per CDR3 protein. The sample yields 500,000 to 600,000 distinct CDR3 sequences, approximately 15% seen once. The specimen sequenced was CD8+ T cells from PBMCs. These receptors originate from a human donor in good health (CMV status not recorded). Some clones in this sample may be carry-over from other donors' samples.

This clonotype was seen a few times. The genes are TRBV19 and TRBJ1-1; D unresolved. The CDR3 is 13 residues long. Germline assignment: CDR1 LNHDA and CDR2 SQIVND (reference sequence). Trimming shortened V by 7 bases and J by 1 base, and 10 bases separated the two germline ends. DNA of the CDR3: TGTGCCAGTAAAAAGGTCCGGAACACTGAAGCTTTCTTT. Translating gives CASKKVRNTEAFF.

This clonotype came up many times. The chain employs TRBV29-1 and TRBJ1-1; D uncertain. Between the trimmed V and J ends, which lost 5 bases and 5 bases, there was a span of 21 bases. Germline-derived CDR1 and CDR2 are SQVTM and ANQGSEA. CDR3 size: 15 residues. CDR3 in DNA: TGCAGCGTTAAGTGTGACCTTATAGGGAAGACTGAAGCTTTCTTT. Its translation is CSVKCDLIGKTEAFF.

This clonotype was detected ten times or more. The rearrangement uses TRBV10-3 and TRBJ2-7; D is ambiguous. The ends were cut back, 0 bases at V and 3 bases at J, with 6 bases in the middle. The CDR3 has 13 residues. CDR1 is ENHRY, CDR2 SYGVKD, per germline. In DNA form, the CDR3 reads TGTGCCATCAGTGAGTCCATCCTCTACGAGCAGTACTTC. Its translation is CAISESILYEQYF.

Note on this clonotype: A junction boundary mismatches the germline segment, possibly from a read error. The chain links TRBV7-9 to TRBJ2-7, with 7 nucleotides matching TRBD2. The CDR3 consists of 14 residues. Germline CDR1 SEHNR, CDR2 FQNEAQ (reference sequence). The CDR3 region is CTSSLAPGGYEQYF. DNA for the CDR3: TGTACCAGCAGCTTAGCCCCGGGGGGTTACGAGCAGTACTTC.

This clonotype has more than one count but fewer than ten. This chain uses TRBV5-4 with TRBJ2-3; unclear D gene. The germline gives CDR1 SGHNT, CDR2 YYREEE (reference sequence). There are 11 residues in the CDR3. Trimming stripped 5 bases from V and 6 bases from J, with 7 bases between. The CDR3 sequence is CASRKGDTQYF. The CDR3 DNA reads TGTGCCAGCAGGAAAGGCGATACGCAGTATTTT.